The T cell receptor beta chain described here comes from a study of naive and memory T cell subsets. Whole-study findings and limits: Naive repertoires, especially CD8, held a few larger clonotypes, possibly memory cells re-expressing CD45RA.

This clonotype was found a few times. The antigen is undetermined. The beta constant-region primer was an equimolar mix of two oligonucleotides covering TRBC1 and TRBC2. Ligation attached a single-stranded oligonucleotide with a 12-nucleotide UMI and the SP2 primer to the cDNA 3' end. In TCRdb, the UMI-ligation and nested PCR reads were re-called with MiXCR into one record per CDR3 protein. The sample lists 120,000 to 150,000 distinct CDR3 sequences; over 15% were seen once. Germline V gives CDR1 DFQATT, CDR2 SNEGSKA (reference sequence). The V end lost 3 bases, the J end lost 0 bases, and 7 bases lay between the germline ends. This CDR3 is built from 13 residues. After CD4 positive bead selection, the CD4-negative fraction gave CD8 T cells.

This chain uses TRBV20-1 with TRBJ2-3, with no clear D. This TCR derives from a human donor in good health. Sequences were obtained from naive CD4+ T cells from blood. The DNA of the CDR3 is TGCAGTGCTAGTTCACAGAGCACAGATACGCAGTATTTT. It is translated as CSASSQSTDTQYF.